The 27 T cell receptor beta chains below all came from one sample that was sequenced in a study of T cells in Graves' hyperthyroidism and ophthalmopathy. TCR beta CDR3 regions were amplified from RNA transcripts. When the TCR CDR3 underwent first-round RT-PCR, the HTBI primer set was used. Each CDR3 protein gets one entry after TCRdb re-called the multiplex PCR reads with MiXCR. Counted here are about 840,000 distinct CDR3 sequences, roughly 40% occurring once; the ten biggest clones make up more than 7%. Sequenced material: blood. Receptor source: a man aged 18 to 35 with Graves' hyperthyroidism.

There are a few counts of this clonotype. V gene TRBV5-6 combines with J gene TRBJ2-7; D possibly corresponds to TRBD2 (5 bases). This CDR3 is 11 amino acids long. The V and J ends lost 3 bases and 8 bases respectively, with 9 bases between them. Per germline, CDR1 SGHDT and CDR2 YYEEEE. CDR3 nucleotides: TGTGCCAGCAGCTCCGGGGTCAAGCAGTACTTC. Translated, it gives CASSSGVKQYF.

This clonotype appeared once. The chain employs TRBV10-3 and TRBJ1-5; D is possibly TRBD1 (5 bases). This CDR3 comprises 14 residues. Deletions cut 4 bases from V and 0 bases from J, with 7 bases between. Germline V CDR1 and CDR2: ENHRY, SYGVKD. The CDR3 DNA follows: TGTGCCATCAGTGGACAGACTAGCAATCAGCCCCAGCATTTT. It yields the protein CAISGQTSNQPQHF.

This clonotype occurred a few times. V and J are TRBV4-1 and TRBJ1-1; the match to TRBD1 covers 8 bases. Germline loops: CDR1 MGHRA, CDR2 YSYEKL. This CDR3 has 16 amino acids. Unmatched junction bases numbered 13, after V lost 3 bases and J lost 7 bases. The CDR3 DNA sequence: TGCGCCAGCAGCCATGCCTCCGGACAGGGTGGGAGTGAAGCTTTCTTT. Protein product: CASSHASGQGGSEAFF.

The chain links TRBV7-8 to TRBJ2-7; D might be TRBD2 (6 bases). Germline CDR1 reads SGHVS; CDR2 reads FQNEAQ. The CDR3 extends over 15 amino acids. V was pared by 1 base and J by 5 bases, with 15 bases between. In DNA form, the CDR3 reads TGTGCCAGCAGCTTAGAGGCGCGGGGACCCCACGAGCAGTACTTC. Amino acid sequence: CASSLEARGPHEQYF.

The sample holds a few counts of this clonotype. The chain carries TRBV11-1 and TRBJ1-1; D remains ambiguous. The CDR3 runs to 15 residues. Germline CDR1 SGHAT, CDR2 FQDESV (reference sequence). V dropped 5 bases and J dropped 0 bases, with 13 bases sitting between them. The CDR3 sequence is CASSPREGMNTEAFF. Here the CDR3 DNA reads TGTGCCAGCAGCCCCCGTGAAGGGATGAACACTGAAGCTTTCTTT.

This clonotype was recorded many times. The rearrangement uses TRBV7-9 and TRBJ1-6; D perhaps matches TRBD1 (5 bases). CDR1 and CDR2 from the germline V gene are SEHNR and FQNEAQ (reference sequence). V lost 2 bases and J lost 9, with 17 bases in between. This CDR3 region has 16 residues. The DNA of the CDR3 is TGTGCCAGCAGCTTAAGGGGAGGGAACTCCGCTTCACCCCTCCACTTT. Amino acid sequence: CASSLRGGNSASPLHF.

The rearrangement uses TRBV7-9 and TRBJ2-5; 11 nucleotides agree with TRBD2. The CDR3 totals 15 residues. The germline V gene has CDR1 SEHNR and CDR2 FQNEAQ (reference sequence). The V gene end was trimmed by 5 bases and the J gene end by 5 bases; junction bases not matched to a gene: 7. The CDR3 reads CASSPSGGRSETQYF. The DNA of the CDR3 is TGTGCCAGCAGCCCTAGCGGGGGGCGAAGCGAGACCCAGTACTTC.

The rearrangement uses TRBV5-5 and TRBJ1-1; tentative D call: TRBD1 (6 bases). CDR3 size: 15 residues. V lost 1 base and J lost 5, with 15 bases in between. Per the germline V gene, CDR1 is SGHKS and CDR2 is YYEKEE (reference sequence). The CDR3 DNA reads TGTGCCAGCAGCTTGAGGGGGTTCAGTGGAACTGAAGCTTTCTTT. Its translation: CASSLRGFSGTEAFF.

The chain employs TRBV7-9 and TRBJ2-5; D not certain. Trimming took 7 bases from V and 5 from J, leaving 14 bases between them. CDR3 size: 13 residues. Per the germline V gene, CDR1 is SEHNR and CDR2 is FQNEAQ (reference sequence). CDR3 bases: TGTGCCAGCATCTTGAGCACCGGGGAGACCCAGTACTTC. Amino acid sequence: CASILSTGETQYF.

There are many counts of this clonotype. V gene TRBV7-9 combines with J gene TRBJ1-1; 7 nucleotides line up with TRBD1. Per the germline V gene, CDR1 is SEHNR and CDR2 is FQNEAQ (reference sequence). This CDR3 spans 14 amino acids. The V gene end was trimmed by 5 bases and the J gene end by 1 base; junction bases not matched to a gene: 4. This CDR3 reads CASSRWTGNTEAFF. CDR3 in DNA: TGTGCCAGCAGCCGCTGGACAGGGAACACTGAAGCTTTCTTT.

A few counts support this clonotype. The chain has TRBV7-9 and TRBJ2-7, with 7 bases matching TRBD1. The germline CDR1 and CDR2 sequences are SEHNR and FQNEAQ (reference sequence). V gave up 1 base and J gave up 5 bases; unmatched junction bases: 8. The CDR3 sequence is 15 residues long. Here the CDR3 reads CASSLGAQGDHEQYF. CDR3 bases: TGTGCCAGCAGCTTAGGCGCCCAGGGGGACCACGAGCAGTACTTC.

Only a few counts were recorded for this clonotype. V and J are TRBV4-1 and TRBJ2-7, with 7 bases that match TRBD1. From germline, CDR1 is MGHRA and CDR2 YSYEKL. This CDR3 spans 14 amino acids. The ends lost 3 bases at V and 2 bases at J; junction bases unmatched: 4. CDR3 nucleotides: TGCGCCAGCAGCCAGAGGGGACAGCCCTACGAGCAGTACTTC. It codes for CASSQRGQPYEQYF.

This clonotype was seen ten or more times. The chain carries TRBV25-1 and TRBJ1-1, with D unclear. The ends were cut back, 1 base at V and 0 bases at J, with 9 bases in the middle. This CDR3 has 15 amino acids. CDR1 and CDR2 (germline): MGHDK, SYGVNS. CDR3 nucleotides: TGTGCCAGCAGTGAATCCCGATTCATGAACACTGAAGCTTTCTTT. Amino acid sequence: CASSESRFMNTEAFF.

This clonotype was detected a few times. The chain combines TRBV11-2 with TRBJ1-3, with 8 positions matching TRBD1. CDR1 SGHAT and CDR2 FQNNGV come from the germline V gene. The CDR3 consists of 17 residues. V lost 4 bases and J lost 1; bases outside the gene matches: 9. CDR3 loop: CASSSRADRVSGNTIYF. Here the CDR3 DNA reads TGTGCCAGCAGCTCACGAGCGGACAGGGTTTCTGGAAACACCATATATTTT.

This clonotype was detected only a few times. The junction differs from germline at one of its ends, possibly a read error. The chain carries TRBV5-1 and TRBJ1-1; D is uncertain. The CDR3 runs 13 residues. Germline V gene data show CDR1 as SGHRS and CDR2 as YFSETQ. This CDR3 reads CASSYEAATEAFF. For the CDR3, the DNA is TGTGCCAGCAGTTACGAGGCGGCGACTGAAGCTTTCTTT.

Of note for this clonotype: Since a much larger clone is just one base distant, this may be a read error. CDR3 coding DNA: TGTGCCACCAGCAGAGATCCCACCCGGGGGGCCAATGAAGCTCTCTTT. Amino acid sequence: CATSRDPTRGANEALF. The chain is built from TRBV15 and TRBJ1-1, with D possibly being TRBD1 (6 bases). Germline CDR1 reads LNHNV; CDR2 reads YYDKDF (reference sequence). CDR3 length equals 16 residues. Together with reference TRBV15 and TRBJ1-1, the CDR3 gives the full variable domain: DAMVIQNPRYQVTQFGKPVTLSCSQTLNHNVMYWYQQKSSQAPKLLFHYYDKDFNNEADTPDNFQSRRPNTSFCFLDIRSPGLGDTAMYLCATSRDPTRGANEALFGQGTRLTVV.

The CDR3 sequence is CASSPSWGGELFF. The CDR3 coding sequence is TGCGCCAGCAGCCCCTCGTGGGGCGGGGAGCTGTTTTTT. V and J are TRBV4-1 and TRBJ2-2; D gene ambiguous. V lost 4 bases, J lost 7 bases, and 10 bases lay in between. This CDR3 has 13 amino acids. Germline V gene lookup returns CDR1 MGHRA and CDR2 YSYEKL.

V is TRBV7-6 and J is TRBJ2-5, with 7 bases that match TRBD2. There are 15 residues in the CDR3. Germline assignment: CDR1 SGHVS and CDR2 FNYEAQ. Trimming at V came to 5 bases and at J to 1 base, leaving 7 bases not matched to a gene. In DNA form, the CDR3 reads TGTGCCAGCAGCACCATAGCGGGTTCCCAAGAGACCCAGTACTTC. It yields the protein CASSTIAGSQETQYF.

V gene TRBV6-9 combines with J gene TRBJ2-2; D gene uncertain. Germline CDR1 is MNHGY and CDR2 is SVAAGI. With 4 bases removed from V and 0 bases from J, the gap between germline ends came to 9 bases. The CDR3 is made up of 15 amino acids. CDR3 DNA sequence: TGTGCCAGCAGTTTTCAATTCCCGAACACCGGGGAGCTGTTTTTT. It codes for CASSFQFPNTGELFF.

The chain has TRBV7-8 and TRBJ2-7, with no clear D. Between the trimmed V and J ends, which lost 5 bases and 9 bases, there was a span of 26 bases. This CDR3 comprises 16 residues. CDR1 and CDR2 (germline): SGHVS, FQNEAQ. The chain's CDR3 is CASSQDNSQRAKGQYF. CDR3 in DNA: TGTGCCAGCAGCCAAGATAATTCCCAGCGAGCAAAGGGGCAGTACTTC.

The chain has TRBV9 and TRBJ2-7; TRBD1 matches 9 bases. Germline V lookup: CDR1 SGDLS, CDR2 YYNGEE. The ends lost 0 bases at V and 0 bases at J; junction bases unmatched: 4. The CDR3 loop spans 16 amino acids. Here the CDR3 reads CASSVAGTGLSYEQYF. In nucleotides, the CDR3 is TGTGCCAGCAGCGTAGCTGGGACAGGGCTCTCCTACGAGCAGTACTTC.

This clonotype was detected ten times or more. The genes are TRBV24-1 and TRBJ1-1; D unresolved. V was clipped by 2 bases and J by 1 base, with 10 bases between them. This CDR3 contains 15 residues. The germline V gene encodes CDR1 KGHDR and CDR2 SFDVKD. The CDR3 reads CATSDSPGQNTEAFF. The CDR3 DNA reads as TGTGCCACCAGTGATTCCCCGGGCCAGAACACTGAAGCTTTCTTT.

This clonotype was counted ten times or more. The CDR3 is CASSDRTEETQYF. The CDR3 DNA sequence: TGTGCCAGCAGTGACAGGACAGAAGAGACCCAGTACTTC. V is TRBV2 and J is TRBJ2-5; D perhaps matches TRBD1 (6 bases). Germline CDR1 and CDR2: SNHLY and FYNNEI. This CDR3 is 13 amino acids long. Between the trimmed V and J ends, which lost 3 bases and 3 bases, there was a span of 8 bases. The full variable domain, completed using reference TRBV2 and TRBJ2-5, is EPEVTQTPSHQVTQMGQEVILRCVPISNHLYFYWYRQILGQKVEFLVSFYNNEISEKSEIFDDQFSVERPDGSNFTLKIRSTKLEDSAMYFCASSDRTEETQYFGPGTRLLVL.

This clonotype has more than one count but fewer than ten. This sequence joins TRBV2 and TRBJ1-5, with D possibly matching TRBD1 (6 bases). V was trimmed by 4 bases and J by 2 bases, leaving 15 bases between them. There are 16 residues in the CDR3. Per the germline V gene, CDR1 is SNHLY and CDR2 is FYNNEI. The CDR3 loop is CASSARTVRGNQPQHF. The CDR3 DNA reads as TGTGCCAGCAGTGCAAGGACAGTAAGGGGCAATCAGCCCCAGCATTTT.

This clonotype has more than one count but fewer than ten. This chain joins TRBV25-1 and TRBJ1-2; a possible D gene is TRBD1 (5 bases). With 6 bases removed from V and 5 bases from J, the gap between germline ends came to 16 bases. The CDR3 has 14 residues. CDR1 is MGHDK, CDR2 SYGVNS, per germline. Written as DNA, the CDR3 is TGTGCCAGCAGGACCCGGGACGAGGAGTATGGCTACACCTTC. Translating it yields CASRTRDEEYGYTF.

Points on this clonotype: Its ends do not fully match the called genes, so a read error is possible. CDR3 nucleotides: TGTGCCAGCAGTCTACTCGGGGAGGGTGTGGTCACCTTC. This gives the protein CASSLLGEGVVTF. The chain employs TRBV10-3 and TRBJ1-2; D gene unclear. CDR1 is ENHRY and CDR2 is SYGVKD in the germline V gene. This CDR3 has 13 amino acids.

This clonotype was recorded at least ten times. The chain links TRBV20-1 to TRBJ1-6; D unclear. Germline lookup yields CDR1 DFQATT and CDR2 SNEGSKA (reference sequence). V lost 4 bases and J 13 bases, leaving 8 bases between the germline ends. There are 10 residues in the CDR3. The CDR3 nucleotides read TGCAGTGCTAACCCCTCGCCCCTCCACTTT. It yields the protein CSANPSPLHF.